The 23 T cell receptor beta chains listed next were all sequenced from one sample in a study of cytomegalovirus exposure and HLA in healthy donors. The PCR had 60 Vbeta and 13 Jbeta primers. The assay was immunoSEQ multiplex PCR, and TCRdb's table has in-frame clones only and misses some. This sample has just over 150,000 clones, with about 73% found just once. The specimen was PBMCs. The receptors were gathered from a woman between 40 and 55 years old in good health and CMV-seronegative.

This clone appeared a single time. The chain recombines TRBV18 with TRBJ2-7; TRBD1 matches at 8 bases. This CDR3 region has 15 residues. V trimming: 4 bases; J trimming: 3 bases; junction bases outside the gene matches: 8. The germline V gene encodes CDR1 KGHSH and CDR2 LQKENI. CDR3 loop: CASSRPGQVVYEQYF. The CDR3 nucleotides read TGTGCCAGCTCACGTCCGGGACAGGTAGTCTACGAGCAGTACTTC.

This clone was seen a handful of times. This sequence joins TRBV6-1 and TRBJ2-6; no firm D call. Germline CDR1 is MNHNS and CDR2 is SASEGT. CDR3 length equals 13 residues. Trimming took off 6 bases at V and 1 base at J, with 4 bases between the two ends. As DNA, the CDR3 is TGTGCCAGCAGCCTATCTGGGGCCAACGTCCTGACTTTC. Translation: CASSLSGANVLTF.

V and J are TRBV5-1 and TRBJ1-3; 11 bases fit TRBD1. The V gene's germline CDR1 is SGHRS and CDR2 YFSETQ. The CDR3 has 15 amino acids. Trimming took 4 bases from V and 4 from J; bases not matched to a gene: 4. In nucleotides, the CDR3 is TGCGCCAGCAGCCCGTGGACAGGGGGCGGAAACACCATATATTTT. Protein: CASSPWTGGGNTIYF.

This chain's CDR3 is CASSLGGVIEAFF. In nucleotides, the CDR3 is TGTGCCAGCAGCTTGGGGGGGGTGATTGAAGCTTTCTTT. J is TRBJ1-1 and V is TRBV7-9; TRBD1 is a possible D gene (5 bases). Trimming removed 3 bases at V and 7 bases at J, with 12 bases between. This CDR3 spans 13 amino acids. Germline V lookup: CDR1 SEHNR, CDR2 FQNEAQ (reference sequence). The variable domain in full, completed from reference TRBV7-9 and TRBJ1-1, reads DTGVSQNPRHKITKRGQNVTFRCDPISEHNRLYWYRQTLGQGPEFLTYFQNEAQLEKSRLLSDRFSAERPKGSFSTLEIQRTEQGDSAMYLCASSLGGVIEAFFGQGTRLTVV.

The chain couples TRBV7-8 to TRBJ2-7; D ambiguous. V was cut by 0 bases and J by 2 bases, with 11 bases left in between. Germline assignment: CDR1 SGHVS and CDR2 FQNEAQ. CDR3 length equals 15 residues. The CDR3 coding sequence is TGTGCCAGCAGCTTAGCGCAGGTGCCCCCCTACGAGCAGTACTTC. This gives the protein CASSLAQVPPYEQYF. Filled out from reference TRBV7-8 and TRBJ2-7, the complete variable domain reads GAGVSQSPRYKVAKRGQDVALRCDPISGHVSLFWYQQALGQGPEFLTYFQNEAQLDKSGLPSDRFFAERPEGSVSTLKIQRTQQEDSAVYLCASSLAQVPPYEQYFGPGTRLTVT.

J is TRBJ1-3 and V is TRBV21-1; the table's D gene call, TRBD1, was not cross checked with the DNA. TRBV21-1 is reported as a pseudogene. This CDR3 spans 16 amino acids. In nucleotides, the CDR3 is TGTGCCAGCAGCAAAGTCGTCGAGGGGGAAGGAAACACCATATATTTT. Its protein product is CASSKVVEGEGNTIYF.

Here the CDR3 DNA reads TGCGCCAGCAGCTCTGCCGGTACGGGGTCCCTTGAAGCTTTCTTT. It codes for CASSSAGTGSLEAFF. V and J are TRBV5-1 and TRBJ1-1; D is ambiguous. CDR1 is SGHRS and CDR2 is YFSETQ in the germline V gene. Trimming pared 3 bases from V and 7 bases from J, leaving 19 bases between. The CDR3 length is 15 residues.

A few counts support this clone. The chain recombines TRBV10-1 with TRBJ2-1; 10 bases agree with TRBD2. Germline V CDR1 and CDR2: WNHNN, SYGVQD (reference sequence). V lost 5 bases, J lost 7 bases, and 8 bases stayed unmatched. The CDR3 runs 15 residues. The CDR3 DNA is TGCGCCAGCAGTCAAGGACTAGCGGCACTTAATGAGCAGTTCTTC. Amino acid sequence: CASSQGLAALNEQFF.

The chain employs TRBV5-1 and TRBJ1-1; D is unclear. V was shortened by 3 bases and J by 6 bases, with 12 bases between the two germline ends. The CDR3 is made up of 13 amino acids. Germline V gene sequence: CDR1 SGHRS, CDR2 YFSETQ. The CDR3 is CASSSQVGAEAFF. As DNA, the CDR3 is TGCGCCAGCAGCTCCCAGGTCGGCGCTGAAGCTTTCTTT. The full variable domain, in which reference TRBV5-1 and TRBJ1-1 provide the parts outside the CDR3, is KAGVTQTPRYLIKTRGQQVTLSCSPISGHRSVSWYQQTPGQGLQFLFEYFSETQRNKGNFPGRFSGRQFSNSRSEMNVSTLELGDSALYLCASSSQVGAEAFFGQGTRLTVV.

The chain is built from TRBV7-9 and TRBJ1-5; 7 bases are a match to TRBD1. CDR1 is SEHNR and CDR2 is FQNEAQ in the germline V gene (reference sequence). V shed 3 bases, J shed 0 bases, and the junction held 5 bases outside the gene matches. This CDR3 comprises 16 residues. The DNA of the CDR3 is TGTGCCAGCAGCTTTGGTGAGGGGGCTAGCAATCAGCCCCAGCATTTT. It codes for CASSFGEGASNQPQHF.

This chain joins TRBV7-9 and TRBJ2-1, with 9 positions matching TRBD2. Trimming at V came to 3 bases and at J to 7 bases, leaving 10 bases not matched to a gene. The CDR3 contains 16 residues. Germline CDR1 reads SEHNR; CDR2 reads FQNEAQ (reference sequence). CDR3 sequence (DNA): TGTGCCAGCAGCTTCATCATAGCGGGGGCAGGGAATGAGCAGTTCTTC. Amino acids: CASSFIIAGAGNEQFF.

This chain links TRBV5-4 with TRBJ1-1; D possibly corresponds to TRBD1 (6 bases). Germline loops: CDR1 SGHNT, CDR2 YYREEE (reference sequence). V shed 4 bases and J shed 1 base, with 11 bases lying between them. This CDR3 region has 14 residues. CDR3 in amino acids: CASSGGQTNTEAFF. CDR3 nucleotides: TGTGCCAGCAGCGGAGGACAGACGAACACTGAAGCTTTCTTT.

The chain recombines TRBV2 with TRBJ2-7, with no clear D. V was cut by 7 bases and J by 4 bases, with 20 bases left in between. CDR1 is SNHLY and CDR2 is FYNNEI in the germline V gene. The length of the CDR3 is 15 residues. Here the CDR3 reads CASIMALRSVYEQYF. The CDR3 DNA follows: TGTGCCAGCATTATGGCGCTCAGGTCGGTTTACGAGCAGTACTTC.

The chain employs TRBV19 and TRBJ1-3; D is perhaps TRBD1 (5 bases). This CDR3 has 15 residues. The V end was cut by 2 bases, the J end by 3 bases, with 11 bases between. In germline, CDR1 is LNHDA, CDR2 SQIVND (reference sequence). CDR3 region: CASSITGDFGNTIYF. The CDR3 nucleotides read TGTGCCAGTAGTATAACCGGGGACTTTGGAAACACCATATATTTT.

This rearrangement joins TRBV27 to TRBJ2-3; 7 bases fit TRBD1. CDR1 MNHEY and CDR2 SMNVEV come from the germline V gene (reference sequence). The CDR3 consists of 14 residues. V shed 3 bases and J 7 bases; nucleotides not matched to a gene: 7. The CDR3 DNA reads as TGTGCCAGCAGTTTCTTAGGGGGCAAGAATACGCAGTATTTT. This translates into CASSFLGGKNTQYF.

This sequence joins TRBV19 and TRBJ2-3; a possible D gene is TRBD2 (6 bases). The CDR3 is 16 amino acids. From germline, CDR1 is LNHDA and CDR2 SQIVND (reference sequence). V lost 4 bases, J lost 3 bases, and 17 bases lay in between. CDR3 coding DNA: TGTGCCAGTAGTACCCCCGCGAGGAGGGAGACAGATACGCAGTATTTT. Translating gives CASSTPARRETDTQYF. The full variable domain, with the rest looked up from reference TRBV19 and TRBJ2-3, is DGGITQSPKYLFRKEGQNVTLSCEQNLNHDAMYWYRQDPGQGLRLIYYSQIVNDFQKGDIAEGYSVSREKKESFPLTVTSAQKNPTAFYLCASSTPARRETDTQYFGPGTRLTVL.

This chain joins TRBV2 and TRBJ2-5, with D perhaps TRBD2 (5 bases). The CDR3 is 12 residues long. V dropped 10 bases and J dropped 5 bases, with 14 bases sitting between them. Germline V CDR1 and CDR2: SNHLY, FYNNEI. CDR3 residues: CATLGWEETQYF. CDR3 bases: TGTGCCACTCTGGGGTGGGAGGAGACCCAGTACTTC.

J is TRBJ2-5 and V is TRBV27, with D maybe TRBD1 (6 bases). CDR1 and CDR2 from the germline V gene are MNHEY and SMNVEV (reference sequence). Trimming pared 5 bases from V and 6 bases from J, leaving 22 bases between. The CDR3 is made up of 16 amino acids. CDR3 nucleotides: TGTGCCAGCAGTCCCCGAGGAACAGGGTGGAGAAAGACCCAGTACTTC. Its translation: CASSPRGTGWRKTQYF.

The chain recombines TRBV2 with TRBJ2-5; D unclear. Germline CDR1 and CDR2: SNHLY and FYNNEI. Trimming left V 6 bases short and J 5 bases short, with 10 bases between. The CDR3 covers 12 residues. This CDR3 is CASRRLRETQYF. Here the CDR3 DNA reads TGTGCCAGCAGACGCCTCCGGGAGACCCAGTACTTC.

V usage is TRBV19 and J usage is TRBJ2-1; D ambiguous. The CDR3 runs 12 residues. The V gene's germline CDR1 is LNHDA and CDR2 SQIVND (reference sequence). V lost 1 base and J lost 7, with 5 bases in between. The CDR3 DNA sequence: TGTGCCAGTAGTATAGGGCAGAATGAGCAGTTCTTC. As protein: CASSIGQNEQFF.

The rearrangement uses TRBV7-9 and TRBJ1-1; TRBD1 matches at 10 bases. This CDR3 has 15 residues. After removal of 5 bases from V and 8 bases from J, the junction contained 11 bases not matched to a gene. Germline values: CDR1 SEHNR, CDR2 FQNEAQ (reference sequence). The CDR3 sequence: CASSKTGGGSGEAFF. In DNA, the CDR3 is TGTGCCAGCAGCAAGACAGGGGGCGGCAGTGGCGAAGCTTTCTTT.

This clone showed up just a few times. The genes are TRBV10-2 and TRBJ1-3; TRBD1 is a possible D gene (5 bases). In germline, CDR1 is WSHSY, CDR2 SAAADI. V dropped 5 bases and J dropped 0 bases, with 8 bases sitting between them. There are 14 residues in the CDR3. The CDR3 sequence: CASSRGDSGNTIYF. As DNA, the CDR3 is TGCGCCAGCAGTCGGGGGGACTCTGGAAACACCATATATTTT.

The V call is TRBV7-8, the J call TRBJ1-5; D might be TRBD1 (6 bases). The CDR3 extends over 16 amino acids. Trimming removed 2 bases at V and 0 bases at J, with 11 bases between. Germline CDR1 is SGHVS and CDR2 is FQNEAQ. CDR3 in DNA: TGTGCCAGCAGCTTATGGACAGTCGATAGCAATCAGCCCCAGCATTTT. Translating gives CASSLWTVDSNQPQHF.